The present T cell receptor (beta chain) was sequenced within a study of long-term antiretroviral therapy in people with HIV. Version v3.0 of the immunoSEQ assay was performed at survey level. Some clones are missing from TCRdb's copy, which holds only in-frame ones; the method was immunoSEQ multiplex PCR. The table lists 32,000 or so clones, 85% to 90% of them singletons. The sequence was collected from a man aged 50 to 60 with HIV. Here the sequenced sample was unsorted PBMCs, taken 3.2 years before starting antiretroviral therapy.

As DNA, the CDR3 is TGTGCCAGCAGAGTTACGAACAGGGACTATGGCTACACCTTC. Protein: CASRVTNRDYGYTF. The rearrangement uses TRBV6-5 and TRBJ1-2; tentative D call: TRBD1 (6 bases). CDR1 and CDR2 from the germline V gene are MNHEY and SVGAGI. There are 14 residues in the CDR3. V was trimmed by 6 bases and J by 3 bases, leaving 14 bases between them.